This T cell receptor (beta chain) was recorded in a study of cytomegalovirus exposure and HLA in healthy donors. The approximately 120-subject validation cohort, separate from the roughly 700-subject first cohort, included the donors. TCRdb's copy holds only in-frame clones and misses some; the assay was immunoSEQ multiplex PCR. This table holds about 160,000 clones, about 86% found once. Between the trimmed V and J ends, which lost 2 bases and 7 bases, there was a span of 15 bases. From germline, CDR1 is SGHNT and CDR2 YYREEE (reference sequence). CDR3 length equals 14 residues. This receptor was identified in a woman aged 25 to 45 in good health and CMV-seronegative. Material: PBMCs. V and J are TRBV5-4 and TRBJ1-2; D not resolved. Here the CDR3 DNA reads TGTGCCAGCAGCTTATTTGGGGTAATGAGTGGCTACACCTTC. Encoded protein: CASSLFGVMSGYTF.